The sequence of this T cell receptor (beta chain) was determined in a study of cytomegalovirus exposure and HLA in healthy donors. Primers: 60 Vbeta forward and 13 Jbeta reverse. Sequenced by immunoSEQ multiplex PCR; TCRdb stores in-frame clones only, minus some. The sample lists around 78,000 clones; 80% were seen once. J gave up 3 bases and V 4 bases, and 3 bases lay outside the gene matches. Germline V gene lookup returns CDR1 SGHDT and CDR2 YYEEEE. The CDR3 loop spans 13 amino acids. The source of this sequence is a male donor in good health and CMV-seronegative. The sequenced sample consisted of PBMCs. V gene TRBV5-6 combines with J gene TRBJ1-1; 7 bases are shared with TRBD1. CDR3 protein: CASSPDRDTEAFF. The DNA for the CDR3 is TGTGCCAGCAGCCCCGACAGGGACACTGAAGCTTTCTTT.